This T cell receptor beta chain came from a study of OX40 agonist ivuxolimab in advanced cancers. Study-level background: Subjects had a mean age of about 60 years, with a range of roughly 23 to 80; more than 70% were male. Study conclusions and caveats: More expanded clones were seen, on average, in CD8+ T cells than in CD4+.

Germline CDR1 reads MNHEY; CDR2 reads SMNVEV (reference sequence). This CDR3 contains 15 residues. After removal of 3 bases from V and 9 bases from J, the junction contained 13 bases not matched to a gene. This clone was detected only a few times. What it binds is unknown. Libraries were prepared by immunoSEQ multiplex PCR; TCRdb keeps only in-frame clonotypes and omits some of them. Of approximately 70,000 clones in the sample, around 88% were seen once. The chain recombines TRBV27 with TRBJ1-1; TRBD1 matches 7 bases. The specimen comprised CD4+ or CD8+ T cells sorted from blood, sampled in a trial of the OX40 agonist ivuxolimab. The source is an adult with an advanced solid tumor such as melanoma, head and neck, liver or kidney cancer. The CDR3 DNA follows: TGTGCCAGCAGTTTGGAAACAGGGGAAGCCGTTAAAGCTTTCTTT. As protein: CASSLETGEAVKAFF.